This is a list of T cell receptor beta chains from one sample in a study of shared clonotypes between healthy human individuals. This table comes from immunoSEQ multiplex PCR, and its TCRdb copy is limited to in-frame clones, with some not included. The sample has approximately 980,000 clones, around three quarters seen once; the top ten hold about 1.5%. Sequenced: memory CD4+ T cells sorted from blood. The source is a man aged 18 to 35 in good health. The CDR3 runs from the conserved cysteine through the conserved F or W. A D gene is named only where the DNA matches it firmly. Size is stated for part of the rows, as once, few or many counts, or as a class when the clone is expanded.

D: -; size: few; V: TRBV7-2; J: TRBJ2-1; DNA: TGTGCCAGCAGCTCCGAGATGTACAATGAGCAGTTCTTC; CDR3: CASSSEMYNEQFF
D: -; size: -; V: TRBV9; J: TRBJ1-2; DNA: TGTGCCAGCAGCGGCGGGAAGGACTATGGCTACACCTTC; CDR3: CASSGGKDYGYTF
D: TRBD1; size: -; V: TRBV5-3; J: TRBJ1-3; DNA: TGTGCCAGAAGCCCGGATGGGACAGGGGATACGGATAACTCTGGAAACACCATATATTTT; CDR3: CARSPDGTGDTDNSGNTIYF
D: TRBD1; size: few; V: TRBV25-1; J: TRBJ2-7; DNA: TGTGCCAGCAGTGGGACCGAACCGGGACAGGGGTTCTACGAGCAGTACTTC; CDR3: CASSGTEPGQGFYEQYF
D: TRBD2; size: -; V: TRBV27; J: TRBJ2-7; DNA: TGTGCCAGCAGTTTAGGGGGGGGATACGAGCAGTACTTC; CDR3: CASSLGGGYEQYF
D: -; size: -; V: TRBV27; J: TRBJ2-1; DNA: TGTGCCAGCACTACTGGCCCAGGAGAGCAGTTCTTC; CDR3: CASTTGPGEQFF
D: -; size: -; V: TRBV2; J: TRBJ2-7; DNA: TGTGCCAGCAAGGCGCCTTTACTCTACGAGCAGTACTTC; CDR3: CASKAPLLYEQYF
D: -; size: -; V: TRBV28; J: TRBJ2-1; DNA: TGTGCCACGCGACAGGCGGCTGGCAATGAGCAGTTCTTC; CDR3: CATRQAAGNEQFF
D: -; size: few; V: TRBV5-6; J: TRBJ1-5; DNA: TGTGCCAGCAGCTCAGAGTATAGCAATCAGCCCCAGCATTTT; CDR3: CASSSEYSNQPQHF
D: TRBD2; size: -; V: TRBV19; J: TRBJ2-7; DNA: TGTGCCAGTAGTCCCCAGACTAGCGGGGCGATCTACGAGCAGTACTTC; CDR3: CASSPQTSGAIYEQYF
D: -; size: -; V: TRBV30; J: TRBJ2-3; DNA: TGTGCCTGGTCCAGGGCAGATACGCAGTATTTT; CDR3: CAWSRADTQYF
D: -; size: -; V: TRBV7-2; J: TRBJ2-3; DNA: TGTGCCAGCAGCTTATTAGGAGCAGATACGCAGTATTTT; CDR3: CASSLLGADTQYF
D: -; size: once; V: TRBV30; J: TRBJ2-4; DNA: TGTGCCTGGAGTTCCCCCCGGCAGGGAGGCAAAAACATTCAGTACTTC; CDR3: CAWSSPRQGGKNIQYF
D: TRBD1; size: -; V: TRBV18; J: TRBJ1-2; DNA: TGTGCCAGCTCATACAGGGGGCAAGGCTACACCTTC; CDR3: CASSYRGQGYTF
D: -; size: -; V: TRBV4-1; J: TRBJ2-3; DNA: TGCGCCAGCAGCCAAGACGGGGTTGGCACAGATACGCAGTATTTT; CDR3: CASSQDGVGTDTQYF
D: -; size: -; V: TRBV2; J: TRBJ1-5; DNA: TGTGCCAGCAGTAAGGCCAATCAGCCCCAGCATTTT; CDR3: CASSKANQPQHF
D: TRBD1; size: -; V: TRBV29-1; J: TRBJ2-1; DNA: TGCAGCGTCGTGACAGGGTGGAATGAGCAGTTCTTC; CDR3: CSVVTGWNEQFF
D: TRBD1; size: -; V: TRBV5-6; J: TRBJ1-3; DNA: TGTGCCAGCAGCATACTTGGGACAGGGGCTGGAAACACCATATATTTT; CDR3: CASSILGTGAGNTIYF
D: TRBD1; size: -; V: TRBV11-2; J: TRBJ2-7; DNA: TGTGCCAGCAGCTTACACGGGACAGGTAACTACGAGCAGTACTTC; CDR3: CASSLHGTGNYEQYF
D: -; size: -; V: TRBV5-1; J: TRBJ1-4; DNA: TGCGCCAGCAGCTTGGCAGGGTTAGGTGAAAAACTGTTTTTT; CDR3: CASSLAGLGEKLFF
D: TRBD1; size: -; V: TRBV28; J: TRBJ1-4; DNA: TGTGCCAGCAGTTCTGCAGGGGGCGCGAGTAATGAAAAACTGTTTTTT; CDR3: CASSSAGGASNEKLFF
D: -; size: -; V: TRBV5-1; J: TRBJ2-1; DNA: TGCGCCAGCAGTTCGTCGGACAATGAGCAGTTCTTC; CDR3: CASSSSDNEQFF
D: TRBD2; size: -; V: TRBV7-2; J: TRBJ2-7; DNA: TGTGCCAGCGGGAAGGGACTAGCGGGAGTAGAGTCCTACGAGCAGTACTTC; CDR3: CASGKGLAGVESYEQYF
D: -; size: -; V: TRBV5-1; J: TRBJ2-2; DNA: TGCGCCAGCAGCCCGACGGATCTCCGAAACACCGGGGAGCTGTTTTTT; CDR3: CASSPTDLRNTGELFF
D: TRBD2; size: -; V: TRBV18; J: TRBJ2-7; DNA: TGTGCCAGCTCACCCCTCAGCGGGGGTGACTACGAGCAGTACTTC; CDR3: CASSPLSGGDYEQYF
D: -; size: -; V: TRBV7-8; J: TRBJ2-5; DNA: TGTGCCAGCAGCTTCGGGACTCTCGGGGAGACCCAGTACTTC; CDR3: CASSFGTLGETQYF
D: -; size: -; V: TRBV7-9; J: TRBJ2-7; DNA: TGTGCCAGCAGCTTAGCCGGGGAGGAGGCCTACGAGCAGTACTTC; CDR3: CASSLAGEEAYEQYF
D: TRBD1; size: -; V: TRBV2; J: TRBJ1-4; DNA: TGTGCCAGCAGAGGACAGGGTCCGGCTAATGAAAAACTGTTTTTT; CDR3: CASRGQGPANEKLFF
D: -; size: once; V: TRBV5-4; J: TRBJ2-3; DNA: TGTGCCAGCAGCTCCCGGGGCTACACCGATACGCAGTATTTT; CDR3: CASSSRGYTDTQYF
D: TRBD1; size: -; V: TRBV10-3; J: TRBJ2-7; DNA: TGTGCCATCGGACAGGGGCCCTTCTCGAACTACGAGCAGTACTTC; CDR3: CAIGQGPFSNYEQYF
D: TRBD1; size: -; V: TRBV6-6; J: TRBJ2-2; DNA: TGTGCCAGCAGTCACGGGACAGGTTATGGGGAGCTGTTTTTT; CDR3: CASSHGTGYGELFF
D: TRBD1; size: few; V: TRBV11-2; J: TRBJ2-3; DNA: TGTGCCAGCAGCTTAGAGAGAGCGGGACAGGGCGCAGATACGCAGTATTTT; CDR3: CASSLERAGQGADTQYF
D: TRBD1; size: -; V: TRBV6-8; J: TRBJ2-6; DNA: TGTGCCAGCAGTTATAGGCAGGGGGCGCCTGGGGCCAACGTCCTGACTTTC; CDR3: CASSYRQGAPGANVLTF
D: -; size: -; V: TRBV6-5; J: TRBJ2-7; DNA: TGTGCCAGCACGAGAGCCTACGAGCAGTACTTC; CDR3: CASTRAYEQYF
D: TRBD2; size: -; V: TRBV7-8; J: TRBJ2-3; DNA: TGTGCCAGCAGCTTATTGGGACTAGCGGGGGGAGGGGAACAAAATACGCAGTATTTT; CDR3: CASSLLGLAGGGEQNTQYF
D: -; size: -; V: TRBV19; J: TRBJ2-7; DNA: TGTGCCACTGAGGACACCTACGAGCAGTACTTC; CDR3: CATEDTYEQYF
D: -; size: once; V: TRBV28; J: TRBJ1-4; DNA: TGTGCCACTGGGGGCAGGGCGGGGGAAAAACTGTTTTTT; CDR3: CATGGRAGEKLFF
D: -; size: -; V: TRBV7-2; J: TRBJ2-3; DNA: TGTGCCAGCAGCTTAGGACCCAGGGCAGATACGCAGTATTTT; CDR3: CASSLGPRADTQYF
D: TRBD1; size: -; V: TRBV5-1; J: TRBJ1-1; DNA: TGCGCCAGCAGAGAACTCGACAGGGGCACTGAAGCTTTCTTT; CDR3: CASRELDRGTEAFF
D: -; size: -; V: TRBV9; J: TRBJ2-2; DNA: TGTGCCAGCAGCGTAGCTCAGGGAAGGGGAACCGGGGAGCTGTTTTTT; CDR3: CASSVAQGRGTGELFF